The 10 T cell receptor beta chains listed next were all sequenced from one sample in a study of cytomegalovirus exposure and HLA in healthy donors. The data were produced by immunoSEQ multiplex PCR, yet TCRdb's version contains in-frame clones alone and is incomplete. The sample has roughly 77,000 clones; roughly 96% are singletons. The sample consisted of PBMCs. These TCRs come from a woman aged 18-35 years in good health and CMV-seronegative.

The chain carries TRBV5-6 and TRBJ2-2, with TRBD2 identical over 8 bases. This CDR3 is built from 17 residues. The germline CDR1 and CDR2 sequences are SGHDT and YYEEEE. V lost 0 bases and J lost 3; bases outside the gene matches: 7. CDR3 region: CASSLGDSRGDTGELFF. The CDR3 DNA reads TGTGCCAGCAGCTTGGGGGACTCGCGGGGGGACACCGGGGAGCTGTTTTTT.

This chain uses TRBV5-6 with TRBJ1-1; 11 nucleotides match TRBD1. Germline assignment: CDR1 SGHDT and CDR2 YYEEEE. The CDR3 has 16 residues. With V trimmed by 0 bases and J by 2 bases, 3 bases remained unmatched. In nucleotides, the CDR3 is TGTGCCAGCAGCTTGGCTCGGACAGGGGGCAACACTGAAGCTTTCTTT. It is translated as CASSLARTGGNTEAFF.

This rearrangement joins TRBV6-1 to TRBJ2-1; no reliable D call. The V gene lost 5 bases and the J gene lost 11 bases, with 10 bases spanning the gap. The CDR3 is 11 amino acids. The germline V gene has CDR1 MNHNS and CDR2 SASEGT. Here the CDR3 reads CASSPVFKQFF. The CDR3 region has the DNA TGTGCCAGCAGTCCCGTTTTTAAGCAGTTCTTC.

The CDR3 bases are TGTGCCAGCAAGCTGGGCGGGGGGGCCTACAATGAGCAGTTCTTC. It codes for CASKLGGGAYNEQFF. The V call is TRBV6-5, the J call TRBJ2-1; 9 positions match TRBD2. V lost 7 bases to trimming and J lost 2 bases; unmatched junction nucleotides: 6. Germline CDR1 MNHEY, CDR2 SVGAGI. CDR3 length: 15 residues.

The rearrangement links TRBV5-4 to TRBJ1-2; perhaps TRBD1 as D (5 bases). The CDR3 covers 15 residues. V was cut by 3 bases and J by 4 bases, with 16 bases left in between. Germline-derived CDR1 and CDR2 are SGHNT and YYREEE (reference sequence). CDR3 in DNA: TGTGCCAGCAGCTCGGGACTTCCCCCAGGCTATGGCTACACCTTC. Its translation: CASSSGLPPGYGYTF. The entire variable domain, with the rest obtained from reference TRBV5-4 and TRBJ1-2, is as follows: ETGVTQSPTHLIKTRGQQVTLRCSSQSGHNTVSWYQQALGQGPQFIFQYYREEENGRGNFPPRFSGLQFPNYSSELNVNALELDDSALYLCASSSGLPPGYGYTFGSGTRLTVV.

This sequence joins TRBV19 and TRBJ2-5; the D is unclear. The CDR3 length is 11 residues. CDR1 is LNHDA and CDR2 is SQIVND in the germline V gene (reference sequence). V was cut by 8 bases and J by 7 bases, with 11 bases left in between. CDR3 sequence: CASARSGTQYF. DNA for the CDR3: TGTGCCAGTGCACGGAGTGGGACCCAGTACTTC.

This rearrangement joins TRBV27 to TRBJ2-3; 10 positions match TRBD2. V dropped 2 bases and J dropped 6; count of bases not matched to a gene: 8. Per the germline V gene, CDR1 is MNHEY and CDR2 is SMNVEV (reference sequence). The CDR3 has 16 amino acids. This CDR3 reads CASSLGPSGRSDTQYF. CDR3 DNA sequence: TGTGCCAGCAGTTTAGGTCCTAGCGGGAGATCGGATACGCAGTATTTT.

The chain has TRBV28 and TRBJ1-2; D possibly corresponds to TRBD1 (5 bases). Germline V gene sequence: CDR1 MDHEN, CDR2 SYDVKM. V lost 10 bases to trimming and J lost 3 bases, with 18 bases between them. The length of the CDR3 is 14 residues. The CDR3 coding sequence is TGTGCCACTAATTCGGGCAGGGCGGACTATGGCTACACCTTC. Its protein product is CATNSGRADYGYTF.

This clone was counted between two and nine times. V is TRBV9 and J is TRBJ2-1; tentatively, D is TRBD1 (6 bases). Trimming removed 4 bases from V and 4 bases from J, with 9 bases in between. Germline assignment: CDR1 SGDLS and CDR2 YYNGEE. CDR3 length: 13 amino acids. CDR3 in DNA: TGTGCCAGCAGCCCCAGGGGATACAATGAGCAGTTCTTC. It translates to CASSPRGYNEQFF.

This rearrangement joins TRBV4-3 to TRBJ2-6, with 10 bases identical to TRBD2. Germline trimming cut 0 bases from V and 0 bases from J; bases unmatched to any gene: 2. The CDR3 is 18 amino acids. Germline CDR1 is LGHNA and CDR2 is YSLEER. The CDR3 sequence is CASSQELAGHSGANVLTF. The DNA for the CDR3 is TGCGCCAGCAGCCAAGAACTAGCGGGGCACTCTGGGGCCAACGTCCTGACTTTC.